This T cell receptor (beta chain) was profiled in a study of Ad26.COV2.S vaccination and SARS-CoV-2 variants. Study-level background: Each vaccinee took Ad26.COV2.S intramuscularly, once or twice 56 days apart. General study results and limits: Total T cell responses may have been underestimated by the TCR breadth and depth analyses.

Germline V CDR1 and CDR2: MGHRA, YSYEKL. CDR3 length equals 16 residues. V lost 0 bases and J lost 6, with 12 bases in between. Concerning this clone: Its antigen is as yet unknown.

The sample's treatment: some 19 received Ad26.COV2.S at low or high dose, single or two shots; several received placebo; per-sample allocation not given. On day 63 after the first injection, vaccine and placebo recipients gave samples. Measured with immunoSEQ multiplex PCR; TCRdb has only the in-frame clones, and not every one. The data show hundreds of thousands of clones, 80% to 90% seen once. Sequences were derived from peripheral blood, sampled in a trial of Ad26.COV2.S vaccine versus placebo. The receptor's source is a person between 18 and 65 years old who received the Ad26.COV2.S COVID-19 vaccine or a placebo. The gene calls are TRBV4-1 and TRBJ1-6, with D unresolved. The CDR3 DNA sequence: TGCGCCAGCAGCCAAGAGGTTGGGCAGCCTAATTCACCCCTCCACTTT. Its protein is CASSQEVGQPNSPLHF.